This entry describes one TCR beta chain. This record comes from a study of blood T cell repertoires in COVID-19. Study-level information: The study drew acute and convalescent COVID-19 samples from the United States, Italy and Spain. T cells, B-cell-depleted T cells, or PBMCs supplied cDNA or gDNA.

Germline values: CDR1 MDHEN, CDR2 SYDVKM. The CDR3 totals 15 residues. With 2 bases clipped from V and 4 bases from J, the junction kept 5 bases outside the gene matches. The authors' processing: Amplification with reference gene primers provided the estimates of nucleated cell counts. Method: immunoSEQ multiplex PCR; TCRdb's copy keeps in-frame clones and lacks some. V, J and clone size reflect that table, while D and trimming were determined from the DNA. Among more than 80,000 clones listed, about 86% were seen once. The TCR originated in an older man with acute or convalescent COVID-19. This chain uses TRBV28 with TRBJ1-2; 9 bases map to TRBD1. The sequenced sample was peripheral blood. The CDR3 is CASSLGGTGTYGYTF. The CDR3 nucleotides read TGTGCCAGCAGTTTAGGGGGGACAGGGACCTATGGCTACACCTTC.